This T cell receptor (beta chain) was sequenced in a study of blood T cell repertoires in COVID-19. Seattle cases were enrolled at active infection and followed longitudinally. The assay was immunoSEQ multiplex PCR, and TCRdb's table has in-frame clones only and misses some. The sample contains 250,000 to 350,000 clones, 85% to 90% of which appear only once. CDR1 and CDR2 (germline): GTSNPN, SVGIG (reference sequence). V lost 2 bases and J 0 bases, leaving 10 bases between the germline ends. CDR3 size: 15 residues. The sequenced sample consisted of peripheral blood. The sequence was collected from a woman under 40 with COVID-19, enrolled during active disease. This sequence joins TRBV30 and TRBJ1-4, with D possibly being TRBD1 (5 bases). This chain's CDR3 is CAWSTAGTTNEKLFF. For the CDR3, the DNA is TGTGCCTGGAGTACCGCAGGGACAACTAATGAAAAACTGTTTTTT.